Below are 30 T cell receptor beta chains sequenced from a single sample in a study of shared clonotypes between healthy human individuals. Profiled with immunoSEQ multiplex PCR; TCRdb holds only in-frame clones, not every one. The sample holds over 2 million clones, over 85% seen once. The sample comprised naive CD4+ T cells sorted from blood. The subset here: CD45RA+ positively selected. The receptors shown here come from a man between 18 and 35 years old in good health.

The chain uses TRBV6-1 and TRBJ1-5; 10 nucleotides match TRBD1. The V segment lost 7 bases and the J segment 4 bases; nucleotides outside the gene matches: 7. Per germline, CDR1 MNHNS and CDR2 SASEGT. There are 15 residues in the CDR3. CDR3 region: CASNPGQGQNQPQHF. As DNA, the CDR3 is TGTGCCAGCAATCCGGGACAGGGGCAGAATCAGCCCCAGCATTTT.

This clone was seen once. V and J are TRBV6-6 and TRBJ1-1; D is perhaps TRBD1 (5 bases). CDR3 length: 14 amino acids. Trimming shortened V by 6 bases and J by 1 base, and 12 bases separated the two germline ends. The V gene's germline CDR1 is MNHNY and CDR2 SVGAGI (reference sequence). The CDR3 coding sequence is TGTGCCAGCAGGAGGGGTGAAAAGAACACTGAAGCTTTCTTT. Translated: CASRRGEKNTEAFF.

The CDR3 DNA reads TGTGCCAGCACGCCTAGCGGTAGCACAGATACGCAGTATTTT. Translating gives CASTPSGSTDTQYF. The rearrangement links TRBV27 to TRBJ2-3; 7 nucleotides align to TRBD2. The CDR3 covers 14 residues. Germline values: CDR1 MNHEY, CDR2 SMNVEV (reference sequence). Germline trimming cut 7 bases from V and 0 bases from J; bases unmatched to any gene: 4.

The chain combines TRBV6-1 with TRBJ1-2, with D hard to call. V lost 10 bases to trimming and J lost 6 bases, with 18 bases between them. Germline lookup yields CDR1 MNHNS and CDR2 SASEGT. This CDR3 region has 13 residues. The CDR3 DNA follows: TGTGCCACGGCCGTTTCGGGATGGGATGGCTACACCTTC. Residues: CATAVSGWDGYTF.

This clone was picked up one time. The chain combines TRBV6-1 with TRBJ2-7, with 8 bases fitting TRBD1. The CDR3 has 13 amino acids. Germline assignment: CDR1 MNHNS and CDR2 SASEGT. The V gene end was trimmed by 10 bases and the J gene end by 3 bases; junction bases not matched to a gene: 8. CDR3 loop: CATTRQGFYEQYF. DNA of the CDR3: TGTGCCACCACACGACAGGGGTTCTACGAGCAGTACTTC.

The chain carries TRBV6-5 and TRBJ1-2; D might be TRBD1 (5 bases). Germline loops: CDR1 MNHEY, CDR2 SVGAGI. The CDR3 loop spans 13 amino acids. With 0 bases removed from V and 10 bases from J, the gap between germline ends came to 12 bases. The CDR3 nucleotides read TGTGCCAGCAGTTACTCGGGGCTCTTAGACTACACCTTC. Translation gives CASSYSGLLDYTF.

Of note for this clone: Other DNA sequences from this sample encode an identical CDR3 as well. V and J are TRBV9 and TRBJ1-6; the D is unclear. The CDR3 consists of 16 residues. With 0 bases removed from V and 0 bases from J, the gap between germline ends came to 7 bases. Germline CDR1 reads SGDLS; CDR2 reads YYNGEE. The CDR3 loop reads CASSVGGSSYNSPLHF. The CDR3 DNA is TGTGCCAGCAGCGTAGGAGGCAGCTCCTATAATTCACCCCTCCACTTT. Full variable domain (rest looked up from reference TRBV9 and TRBJ1-6): DSGVTQTPKHLITATGQRVTLRCSPRSGDLSVYWYQQSLDQGLQFLIQYYNGEERAKGNILERFSAQQFPDLHSELNLSSLELGDSALYFCASSVGGSSYNSPLHFGNGTRLTVT.

V and J are TRBV7-9 and TRBJ2-7; 9 bases fit TRBD1. Per germline, CDR1 SEHNR and CDR2 FQNEAQ (reference sequence). The J segment lost 3 bases and the V segment lost 5 bases, leaving 8 bases of the junction unmatched. There are 15 residues in the CDR3. CDR3 coding DNA: TGTGCCAGCAGCAACCCCGGGACAGGGCGCTACGAGCAGTACTTC. Protein: CASSNPGTGRYEQYF.

The chain combines TRBV7-9 with TRBJ2-1; D remains unclear. Germline loops: CDR1 SEHNR, CDR2 FQNEAQ (reference sequence). The ends were cut back, 1 base at V and 6 bases at J, with 16 bases in the middle. This CDR3 has 16 residues. DNA for the CDR3: TGTGCCAGCAGCTTAGATCATAAGGGTTTCGGCAATGAGCAGTTCTTC. It yields the protein CASSLDHKGFGNEQFF. The whole variable domain, remainder taken from reference TRBV7-9 and TRBJ2-1, is DTGVSQNPRHKITKRGQNVTFRCDPISEHNRLYWYRQTLGQGPEFLTYFQNEAQLEKSRLLSDRFSAERPKGSFSTLEIQRTEQGDSAMYLCASSLDHKGFGNEQFFGPGTRLTVL.

The rearrangement joins TRBV5-1 to TRBJ2-2; tentative D call: TRBD1 (5 bases). The V end was cut by 4 bases, the J end by 0 bases, with 10 bases between. The CDR3 contains 15 residues. CDR1 and CDR2 (germline): SGHRS, YFSETQ. The CDR3: CASSIDRSNTGELFF. The CDR3 DNA follows: TGCGCCAGCAGCATTGACAGATCGAACACCGGGGAGCTGTTTTTT.

CDR3 nucleotide sequence: TGTGCCAGCAGAGGGACAGCACAACAGCCCCAGCATTTT. Translated, it gives CASRGTAQQPQHF. The V call is TRBV27, the J call TRBJ1-5, with 7 nucleotides matching TRBD1. This CDR3 comprises 13 residues. V shed 6 bases and J 7 bases; nucleotides not matched to a gene: 6. Looked up from germline, CDR1 is MNHEY and CDR2 is SMNVEV (reference sequence).

This chain joins TRBV5-4 and TRBJ2-3; TRBD2 matches at 9 bases. The CDR3 contains 15 residues. The V gene's germline CDR1 is SGHNT and CDR2 YYREEE (reference sequence). Losses at the gene ends were 0 bases for V and 6 bases for J; bases not matched to a gene: 5. CDR3 DNA sequence: TGTGCCAGCAGCTTGGATAGCGGGAGTGGGGATACGCAGTATTTT. Translating gives CASSLDSGSGDTQYF.

The rearrangement links TRBV7-8 to TRBJ1-5; TRBD1 is a possible D gene (5 bases). CDR3 length: 17 residues. Germline CDR1 reads SGHVS; CDR2 reads FQNEAQ. Trimming removed 5 bases at V and 2 bases at J, with 19 bases between. The CDR3 sequence: CASSPRDATRGNQPQHF. CDR3 DNA: TGTGCCAGCAGCCCCCGGGACGCGACTCGGGGCAATCAGCCCCAGCATTTT.

CDR3 sequence: CASRKQEGNSPLHF. As DNA, the CDR3 is TGTGCCAGCAGGAAACAGGAAGGTAATTCACCCCTCCACTTT. The chain joins TRBV6-1 to TRBJ1-6; D possibly corresponds to TRBD1 (5 bases). The CDR3 consists of 14 residues. The V and J ends lost 6 bases and 6 bases respectively, with 12 bases between them. Germline assignment: CDR1 MNHNS and CDR2 SASEGT.

The rearrangement links TRBV11-2 to TRBJ2-1; TRBD2 aligns across 12 bases. The germline gives CDR1 SGHAT, CDR2 FQNNGV. CDR3 length: 19 amino acids. After removal of 5 bases from V and 0 bases from J, the junction contained 11 bases not matched to a gene. The CDR3 DNA sequence: TGTGCCAGCAGCCAGCTACCCGGACTAGCGGGATACTCCTACAATGAGCAGTTCTTC. Amino acid sequence: CASSQLPGLAGYSYNEQFF.

The chain combines TRBV10-1 with TRBJ2-2; D possibly corresponds to TRBD1 (6 bases). The V and J ends lost 5 bases and 3 bases respectively, with 10 bases between them. This CDR3 has 14 residues. Per germline, CDR1 WNHNN and CDR2 SYGVQD (reference sequence). The CDR3 sequence: CASSPTGDTGELFF. The DNA for the CDR3 is TGCGCCAGCAGTCCGACAGGAGACACCGGGGAGCTGTTTTTT.

This rearrangement joins TRBV9 to TRBJ2-2; no definite D call. Germline CDR1 and CDR2: SGDLS and YYNGEE. The CDR3 loop spans 16 amino acids. The V and J ends lost 0 bases and 0 bases respectively, with 9 bases between them. CDR3 sequence reads: CASSVAAAPNTGELFF. The CDR3 DNA reads TGTGCCAGCAGCGTAGCGGCGGCTCCGAACACCGGGGAGCTGTTTTTT.

This chain connects TRBV6-5 to TRBJ2-3, with D perhaps being TRBD1 or TRBD2 (5 bases each). Between the trimmed V and J ends, which lost 6 bases and 5 bases, there was a span of 9 bases. CDR3 length: 12 amino acids. Germline CDR1 is MNHEY and CDR2 is SVGAGI. Here the CDR3 DNA reads TGTGCCAGCAGCCGGGACCTAGATACGCAGTATTTT. Translated, it gives CASSRDLDTQYF.

The chain has TRBV15 and TRBJ2-5; D remains unclear. V lost 6 bases and J 5 bases, leaving 13 bases between the germline ends. CDR3 length: 13 residues. CDR1 and CDR2 from the germline V gene are LNHNV and YYDKDF (reference sequence). For the CDR3, the DNA is TGTGCCACCAGAGGTCCTCTGGGGGAGACCCAGTACTTC. Translated: CATRGPLGETQYF.

This chain links TRBV2 with TRBJ2-2; weak D call: TRBD2 (5 bases). Trimming took 0 bases from V and 4 from J, leaving 9 bases between them. The germline V gene encodes CDR1 SNHLY and CDR2 FYNNEI. This CDR3 contains 15 residues. The CDR3, as DNA: TGTGCCAGCAGTGAAGCCAGGACTGTCACCGGGGAGCTGTTTTTT. Its protein product is CASSEARTVTGELFF.

This clone was recorded once. V is TRBV7-3 and J is TRBJ2-1; 8 bases agree with TRBD1. V dropped 5 bases and J dropped 6; count of bases not matched to a gene: 6. This CDR3 is 14 amino acids long. Germline assignment: CDR1 SGHTA and CDR2 FQGTGA. The CDR3: CASSPGQGFNEQFF. In nucleotides, the CDR3 is TGTGCCAGCAGCCCTGGACAGGGATTCAATGAGCAGTTCTTC.

About this clone itself: Other DNA sequences of this sample code for an identical CDR3. This chain uses TRBV6-5 with TRBJ2-7; 8 bases are shared with TRBD1. V shed 0 bases and J 4 bases; nucleotides not matched to a gene: 5. CDR1 MNHEY and CDR2 SVGAGI come from the germline V gene. This CDR3 contains 15 residues. The chain's CDR3 is CASSYSTGANYEQYF. The CDR3 nucleotides read TGTGCCAGCAGTTACTCGACAGGGGCAAATTACGAGCAGTACTTC.

The chain recombines TRBV2 with TRBJ2-3; the D gene is possibly TRBD1 (5 bases). The CDR3 is 13 amino acids. V was shortened by 2 bases and J by 7 bases, with 10 bases between the two germline ends. Germline V gene sequence: CDR1 SNHLY, CDR2 FYNNEI. CDR3 sequence: CASSESQAYTQYF. The CDR3 bases are TGTGCCAGCAGTGAATCACAGGCCTATACGCAGTATTTT.

This chain joins TRBV7-3 and TRBJ2-5; D uncertain. This CDR3 has 13 residues. Trimming took off 1 base at V and 5 bases at J, with 8 bases between the two ends. Germline V gene sequence: CDR1 SGHTA, CDR2 FQGTGA. The DNA for the CDR3 is TGTGCCAGCAGCTTAAACCAATTGGAGACCCAGTACTTC. Translated: CASSLNQLETQYF.

The chain is built from TRBV19 and TRBJ2-3, with 8 bases that match TRBD2. This CDR3 region has 14 residues. In germline, CDR1 is LNHDA, CDR2 SQIVND (reference sequence). V was clipped by 8 bases and J by 4 bases; unmatched bases: 8. The CDR3 protein is CASSSGGRADTQYF. The CDR3 coding sequence is TGTGCCAGTTCGTCGGGGGGGCGGGCAGATACGCAGTATTTT.

Worth noting for this clone: Other DNA sequences within the sample encode an identical CDR3. This sequence joins TRBV11-2 and TRBJ2-7, with D possibly TRBD1 on 6 matching bases. Germline V gives CDR1 SGHAT, CDR2 FQNNGV. The V gene lost 1 base and the J gene lost 2 bases, with 9 bases spanning the gap. The CDR3 totals 14 residues. The CDR3 nucleotides read TGTGCCAGCAGCTTAGTGACAGGTCCCTACGAGCAGTACTTC. Residues: CASSLVTGPYEQYF.

The table lists this clone with a count of one. The DNA for the CDR3 is TGTGCCAGCAGCCTGACGGGACTAATGAACACTGAAGCTTTCTTT. Its protein is CASSLTGLMNTEAFF. This chain uses TRBV7-8 with TRBJ1-1; maybe TRBD1 (5 bases). The CDR3 is 15 residues long. Germline V gene lookup returns CDR1 SGHVS and CDR2 FQNEAQ. The ends were cut back, 5 bases at V and 0 bases at J, with 13 bases in the middle.

The J gene is TRBJ1-5, the V gene TRBV2; possible D gene TRBD1, 5 bases. This CDR3 is 13 amino acids long. CDR1 is SNHLY, CDR2 FYNNEI, per germline. V was clipped by 8 bases and J by 4 bases, with 12 bases between them. The CDR3: CASQGGVNQPQHF. The CDR3 DNA follows: TGTGCCAGCCAGGGTGGGGTTAATCAGCCCCAGCATTTT.

This clone was detected once. Other nucleotide sequences in the sample specify the same CDR3. The rearrangement links TRBV6-5 to TRBJ1-1, with TRBD1 as a possible D gene (5 bases). In germline, CDR1 is MNHEY, CDR2 SVGAGI. The CDR3 totals 14 residues. V lost 6 bases, J lost 4 bases, and 15 bases lay in between. CDR3 coding DNA: TGTGCCAGCAGCCGCGGGGGAGAGGGCACTGAAGCTTTCTTT. Translation: CASSRGGEGTEAFF.

The CDR3 DNA is TGTGCCACCAGCAGGGCAGCGATCAATCAGCCCCAGCATTTT. Amino acids: CATSRAAINQPQHF. The chain has TRBV15 and TRBJ1-5; D gene ambiguous. CDR1 and CDR2 (germline): LNHNV, YYDKDF (reference sequence). This CDR3 spans 14 amino acids. The germline V and J ends were trimmed by 3 bases and 3 bases, with 9 bases remaining between them. The full variable domain, completed using reference TRBV15 and TRBJ1-5, is DAMVIQNPRYQVTQFGKPVTLSCSQTLNHNVMYWYQQKSSQAPKLLFHYYDKDFNNEADTPDNFQSRRPNTSFCFLDIRSPGLGDTAMYLCATSRAAINQPQHFGDGTRLSIL.